A selection of T cell receptor beta chains follows, all from one sample in a study of blood T cell repertoires in COVID-19. Using immunoSEQ multiplex PCR, the repertoire was profiled, and TCRdb retains in-frame clones only, with some absent. Of roughly 200,000 clones listed, roughly 88% are singletons. Sequenced material: peripheral blood. The receptor source for this set is a man in his sixties with acute or convalescent COVID-19. Both conserved end residues are part of each CDR3. D genes are given only for firm matches. A row's size may be missing; if present it is once, few, many or a size class.

abundance	v_gene	d_gene	j_gene	CDR3aa	CDR3nt
once	TRBV7-3	NA	TRBJ1-1	CASSLVKGAQAFF	TGTGCCAGCAGCTTAGTGAAGGGAGCTCAAGCTTTCTTT
once	TRBV5-4	TRBD1	TRBJ2-7	CASSFPGDRGYEQYF	TGTGCCAGCAGCTTCCCCGGGGACAGGGGCTACGAGCAGTACTTC
once	TRBV7-9	NA	TRBJ2-5	CASSLVQIIAQETQYF	TGTGCCAGCAGCTTAGTACAGATCATCGCGCAAGAGACCCAGTACTTC
NA	TRBV9	NA	TRBJ1-5	CASSPDSNQPQHF	TGTGCCAGCAGCCCGGACAGTAATCAGCCCCAGCATTTT
NA	TRBV3-1/TRBV3-2	TRBD2	TRBJ2-1	CASSQWTSGNYNEQFF	TGTGCCAGCAGCCAGTGGACTAGCGGGAACTACAATGAGCAGTTCTTC
few	TRBV7-9	NA	TRBJ1-5	CASSSGQGRAQPQHF	TGTGCCAGCAGCTCGGGTCAGGGGAGGGCTCAGCCCCAGCATTTT
NA	TRBV29-1	NA	TRBJ1-2	CSATDRGFVGYTF	TGCAGCGCCACAGACCGGGGTTTCGTTGGCTACACCTTC
NA	TRBV7-9	NA	TRBJ2-7	CASSPQAGRSDEQYF	TGTGCCAGCAGCCCACAAGCAGGGAGGAGCGACGAGCAGTACTTC
NA	TRBV5-6	TRBD2	TRBJ2-1	CASSLRGLRGASYNEQFF	TGTGCCAGCAGCTTGCGGGGTTTGCGGGGGGCCTCCTACAATGAGCAGTTCTTC
NA	TRBV29-1	NA	TRBJ2-7	CSVEPGDHEQYF	TGCAGCGTTGAACCGGGAGACCACGAGCAGTACTTC
NA	TRBV10-3	NA	TRBJ2-4	CAISEQGLAKNIQYF	TGTGCCATCAGTGAGCAGGGCCTAGCCAAAAACATTCAGTACTTC
NA	TRBV7-2	TRBD1	TRBJ2-3	CASSLLGQSDTQYF	TGTGCCAGCAGCTTGCTGGGACAGTCAGATACGCAGTATTTT
NA	TRBV6-4	TRBD2	TRBJ2-3	CASSVPSWGRGGDTQYF	TGTGCCAGCAGTGTCCCCTCTTGGGGGAGGGGTGGAGATACGCAGTATTTT
NA	TRBV5-6	NA	TRBJ2-6	CASREGFSGANVLTF	TGTGCCAGCAGGGAGGGGTTCTCTGGGGCCAACGTCCTGACTTTC
once	TRBV9	TRBD1	TRBJ1-4	CASSARTGVNEKLFF	TGTGCCAGCAGCGCCCGGACAGGGGTTAATGAAAAACTGTTTTTT
NA	TRBV7-2	NA	TRBJ1-1	CASSGRTEGEEAFF	TGTGCCAGCAGCGGGCGGACAGAAGGGGAGGAAGCTTTCTTT
NA	TRBV19	NA	TRBJ2-3	CASSIALSTDTQYF	TGTGCCAGTAGTATAGCACTTAGCACAGATACGCAGTATTTT
few	TRBV28	TRBD1	TRBJ2-3	CASRQGGTDTQYF	TGTGCCAGCAGACAGGGGGGCACAGATACGCAGTATTTT
NA	TRBV28	NA	TRBJ2-7	CAIQGSNEQYF	TGTGCCATCCAGGGATCCAACGAGCAGTACTTC
NA	TRBV5-1	TRBD1	TRBJ2-5	CASSLEGTGAQETQYF	TGCGCCAGCAGCTTGGAGGGGACAGGGGCCCAAGAGACCCAGTACTTC
NA	TRBV4-1	NA	TRBJ1-2	CASSLGANYGYTF	TGCGCCAGCAGCCTGGGGGCGAACTATGGCTACACCTTC
NA	TRBV29-1	NA	TRBJ1-1	CSVDRQANTEAFF	TGCAGCGTTGATCGGCAGGCTAACACTGAAGCTTTCTTT
NA	TRBV7-5	NA	TRBJ2-6	CVRTNLRGGNSGANVLTF	TGTGTCAGAACCAACCTTAGGGGGGGGAACTCTGGGGCCAACGTCCTGACTTTC
NA	TRBV7-3	TRBD2	TRBJ2-4	CASSLGQTTSGRDIQYF	TGTGCCAGCAGCTTAGGTCAGACGACTAGCGGGCGGGACATTCAGTACTTC
once	TRBV11-3	TRBD2	TRBJ2-1	CASSLARGGGPPEQFF	TGTGCCAGCAGCTTAGCTCGGGGGGGAGGGCCGCCCGAGCAGTTCTTC
NA	TRBV29-1	TRBD1	TRBJ2-3	CSVEELTGSGDTQYF	TGCAGCGTTGAAGAACTGACAGGGAGCGGAGATACGCAGTATTTT
NA	TRBV6-5	NA	TRBJ2-7	CASSYTPQVEQYF	TGTGCCAGCAGTTACACCCCCCAGGTCGAGCAGTACTTC
few	TRBV7-9	NA	TRBJ1-2	CASSFQGGGYGYTF	TGTGCCAGCAGCTTCCAAGGCGGCGGCTATGGCTACACCTTC
NA	TRBV2	NA	TRBJ2-3	CASSEGLAPYTQYF	TGTGCCAGCAGTGAAGGGCTAGCGCCTTATACGCAGTATTTT
NA	TRBV5-1	TRBD2	TRBJ2-1	CASSPNPRLAGAPNEQFF	TGCGCCAGCAGCCCCAACCCGCGACTAGCGGGAGCACCAAATGAGCAGTTCTTC
NA	TRBV28	NA	TRBJ1-2	CASSWGGYGYTF	TGTGCCAGCAGTTGGGGGGGCTATGGCTACACCTTC
NA	TRBV28	NA	TRBJ2-5	CASSLLETQYF	TGTGCCAGCAGTTTACTAGAGACCCAGTACTTC
NA	TRBV10-2	NA	TRBJ2-7	CASSEEGWAYEQYF	TGCGCCAGCAGTGAGGAGGGATGGGCCTACGAGCAGTACTTC
NA	TRBV7-2	TRBD2	TRBJ2-2	CASSGPGLTTGELFF	TGTGCCAGCAGCGGACCGGGACTAACCACCGGGGAGCTGTTTTTT
once	TRBV14	NA	TRBJ2-3	CASSYRQAASTDTQYF	TGTGCCAGCAGCTATAGACAGGCGGCCAGCACAGATACGCAGTATTTT
NA	TRBV6-5	NA	TRBJ2-7	CASSYLSGHNEQYF	TGTGCCAGCAGTTACCTGTCAGGTCACAACGAGCAGTACTTC
NA	TRBV9	NA	TRBJ2-5	CASSAQAGTPDQETQYF	TGTGCCAGCAGCGCCCAAGCCGGGACACCGGACCAGGAGACCCAGTACTTC
NA	TRBV28	NA	TRBJ1-5	CASSFWEDGSNQPQHF	TGTGCCAGCAGTTTCTGGGAGGACGGGAGCAATCAGCCCCAGCATTTT
NA	TRBV7-9	NA	TRBJ2-1	CASSSTGGWGSNEQFF	TGTGCCAGCAGCTCGACAGGTGGATGGGGTTCCAATGAGCAGTTCTTC
NA	TRBV9	TRBD2	TRBJ2-2	CASSFAGAGGELFF	TGTGCCAGCAGCTTTGCGGGAGCGGGCGGGGAGCTGTTTTTT